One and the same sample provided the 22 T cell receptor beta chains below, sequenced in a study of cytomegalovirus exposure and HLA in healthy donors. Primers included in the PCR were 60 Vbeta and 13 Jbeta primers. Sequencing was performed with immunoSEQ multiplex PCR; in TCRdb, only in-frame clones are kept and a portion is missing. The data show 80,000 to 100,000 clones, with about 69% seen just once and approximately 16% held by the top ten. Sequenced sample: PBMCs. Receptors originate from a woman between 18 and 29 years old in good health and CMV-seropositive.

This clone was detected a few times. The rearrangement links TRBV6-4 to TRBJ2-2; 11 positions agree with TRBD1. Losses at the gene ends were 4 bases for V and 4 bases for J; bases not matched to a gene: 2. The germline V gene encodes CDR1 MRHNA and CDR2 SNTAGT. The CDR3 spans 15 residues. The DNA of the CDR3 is TGTGCCAGCAGTGCCGGGACAGGGGGCACCGGGGAGCTGTTTTTT. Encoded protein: CASSAGTGGTGELFF.

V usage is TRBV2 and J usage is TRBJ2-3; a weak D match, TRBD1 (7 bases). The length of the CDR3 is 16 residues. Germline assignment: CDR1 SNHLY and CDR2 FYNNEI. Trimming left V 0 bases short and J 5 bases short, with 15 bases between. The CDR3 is CASSEAWNRGGDTQYF. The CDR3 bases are TGTGCCAGCAGTGAAGCTTGGAACAGGGGAGGAGATACGCAGTATTTT.

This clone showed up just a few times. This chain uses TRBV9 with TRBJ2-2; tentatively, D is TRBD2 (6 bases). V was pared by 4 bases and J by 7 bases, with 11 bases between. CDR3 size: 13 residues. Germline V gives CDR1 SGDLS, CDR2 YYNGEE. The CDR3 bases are TGTGCCAGCAGCCCCACGGGGGTCGGGGAGCTGTTTTTT. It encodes CASSPTGVGELFF.

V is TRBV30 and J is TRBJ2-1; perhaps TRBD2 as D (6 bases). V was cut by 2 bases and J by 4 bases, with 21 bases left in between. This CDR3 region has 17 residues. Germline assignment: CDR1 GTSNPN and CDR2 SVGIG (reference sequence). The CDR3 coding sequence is TGTGCCTGGAGTTCAACGGAGGCGGGAACGGTTTACAATGAGCAGTTCTTC. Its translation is CAWSSTEAGTVYNEQFF.

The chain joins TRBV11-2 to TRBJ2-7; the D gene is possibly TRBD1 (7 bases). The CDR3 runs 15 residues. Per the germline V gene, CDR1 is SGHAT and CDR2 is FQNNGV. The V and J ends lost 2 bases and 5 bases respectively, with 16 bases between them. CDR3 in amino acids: CASSLQGGRKNEQYF. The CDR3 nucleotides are TGTGCCAGCAGCTTACAGGGGGGTAGAAAAAACGAGCAGTACTTC.

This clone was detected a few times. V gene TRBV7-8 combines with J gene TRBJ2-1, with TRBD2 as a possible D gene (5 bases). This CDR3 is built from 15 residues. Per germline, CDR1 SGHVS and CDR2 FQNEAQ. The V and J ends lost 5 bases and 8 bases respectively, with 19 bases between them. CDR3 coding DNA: TGTGCCAGCAGCCGCCAAGCCCCAGGAGGTGATGAGCAGTTCTTC. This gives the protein CASSRQAPGGDEQFF.

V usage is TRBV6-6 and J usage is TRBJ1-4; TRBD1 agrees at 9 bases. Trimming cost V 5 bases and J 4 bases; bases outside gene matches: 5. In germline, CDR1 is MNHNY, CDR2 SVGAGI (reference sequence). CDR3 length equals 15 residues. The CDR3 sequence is CASSPSDRGNEKLFF. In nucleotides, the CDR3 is TGTGCCAGCAGTCCCTCGGACAGGGGTAATGAAAAACTGTTTTTT.

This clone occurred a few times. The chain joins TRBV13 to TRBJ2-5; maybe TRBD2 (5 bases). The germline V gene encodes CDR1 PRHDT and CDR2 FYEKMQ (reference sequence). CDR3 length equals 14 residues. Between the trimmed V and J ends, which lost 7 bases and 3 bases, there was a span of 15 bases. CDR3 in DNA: TGTGCCAGCATTCGGGTGGGGAGAGAAGAGACCCAGTACTTC. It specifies CASIRVGREETQYF.

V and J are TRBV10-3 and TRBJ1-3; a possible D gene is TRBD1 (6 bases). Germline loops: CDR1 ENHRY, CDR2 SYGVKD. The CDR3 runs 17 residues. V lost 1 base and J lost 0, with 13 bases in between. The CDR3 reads CAISEFPRTDSGNTIYF. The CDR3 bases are TGTGCCATCAGTGAGTTCCCCCGGACAGACTCTGGAAACACCATATATTTT.

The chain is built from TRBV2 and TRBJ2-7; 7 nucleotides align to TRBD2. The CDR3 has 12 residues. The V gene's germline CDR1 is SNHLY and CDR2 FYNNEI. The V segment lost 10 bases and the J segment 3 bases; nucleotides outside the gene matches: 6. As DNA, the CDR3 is TGTGCCACTGGACTAGACTACTACGAGCAGTACTTC. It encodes CATGLDYYEQYF.

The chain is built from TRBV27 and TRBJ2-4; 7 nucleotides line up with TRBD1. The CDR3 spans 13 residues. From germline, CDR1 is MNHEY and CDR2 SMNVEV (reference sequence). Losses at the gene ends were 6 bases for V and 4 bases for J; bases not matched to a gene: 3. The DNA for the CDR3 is TGTGCCAGCAGATCGACAGGGAAAAACATTCAGTACTTC. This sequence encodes CASRSTGKNIQYF.

Written as DNA, the CDR3 is TGTGCCAGCAGCTTGGGGGGTATCTCTGGAAACACCATATATTTT. Translation gives CASSLGGISGNTIYF. The chain links TRBV7-2 to TRBJ1-3; a weak D match, TRBD1 (5 bases). The CDR3 covers 15 residues. Germline lookup yields CDR1 SGHTA and CDR2 FQGNSA. Between the trimmed V and J ends, which lost 3 bases and 0 bases, there was a span of 9 bases.

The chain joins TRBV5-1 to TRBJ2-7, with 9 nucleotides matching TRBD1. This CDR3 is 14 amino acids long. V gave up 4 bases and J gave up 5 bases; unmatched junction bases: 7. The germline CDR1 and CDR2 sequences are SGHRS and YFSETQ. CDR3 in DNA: TGCGCCAGCAGCCTCCTGGGACAGGGAAACGAGCAGTACTTC. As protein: CASSLLGQGNEQYF.

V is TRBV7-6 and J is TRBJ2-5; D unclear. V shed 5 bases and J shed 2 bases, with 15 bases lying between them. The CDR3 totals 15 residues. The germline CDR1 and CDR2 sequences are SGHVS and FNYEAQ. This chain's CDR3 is CASSPSGRSQETQYF. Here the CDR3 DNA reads TGTGCCAGCAGCCCATCAGGCAGGTCTCAAGAGACCCAGTACTTC.

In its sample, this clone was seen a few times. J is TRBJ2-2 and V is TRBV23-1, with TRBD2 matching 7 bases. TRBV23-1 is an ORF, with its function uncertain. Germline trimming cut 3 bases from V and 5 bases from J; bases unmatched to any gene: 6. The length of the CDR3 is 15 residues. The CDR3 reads CASSQAGVGTGELFF. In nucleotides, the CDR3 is TGCGCCAGCAGTCAGGCGGGAGTAGGGACCGGGGAGCTGTTTTTT.

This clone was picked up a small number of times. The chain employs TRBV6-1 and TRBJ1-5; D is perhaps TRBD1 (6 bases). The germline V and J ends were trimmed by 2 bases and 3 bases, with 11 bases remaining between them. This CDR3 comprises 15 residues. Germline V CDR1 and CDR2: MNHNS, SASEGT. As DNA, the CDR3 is TGTGCCAGCAGTGAACAGGGGAGGGTCAATCAGCCCCAGCATTTT. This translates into CASSEQGRVNQPQHF.

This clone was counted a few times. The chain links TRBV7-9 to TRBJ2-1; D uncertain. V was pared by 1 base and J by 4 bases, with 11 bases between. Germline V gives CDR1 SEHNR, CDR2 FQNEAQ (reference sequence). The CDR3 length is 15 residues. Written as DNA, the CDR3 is TGTGCCAGCAGCTTAGTAATAGGAGATTACAATGAGCAGTTCTTC. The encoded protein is CASSLVIGDYNEQFF.

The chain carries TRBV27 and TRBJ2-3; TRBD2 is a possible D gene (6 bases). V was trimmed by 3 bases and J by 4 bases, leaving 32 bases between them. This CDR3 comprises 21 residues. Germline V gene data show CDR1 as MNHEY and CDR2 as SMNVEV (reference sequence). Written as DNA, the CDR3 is TGTGCCAGCAGTTTCCGGGCCCGACGGGAGACAAGCCCCACAAGGGCAGATACGCAGTATTTT. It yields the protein CASSFRARRETSPTRADTQYF.

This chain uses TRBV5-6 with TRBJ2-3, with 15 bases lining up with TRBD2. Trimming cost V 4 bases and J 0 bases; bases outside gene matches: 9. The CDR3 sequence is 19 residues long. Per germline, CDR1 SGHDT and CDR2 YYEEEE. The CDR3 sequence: CASSGGGTSGGTSTDTQYF. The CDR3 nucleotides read TGTGCCAGCAGCGGGGGCGGGACTAGCGGGGGGACTAGCACAGATACGCAGTATTTT.

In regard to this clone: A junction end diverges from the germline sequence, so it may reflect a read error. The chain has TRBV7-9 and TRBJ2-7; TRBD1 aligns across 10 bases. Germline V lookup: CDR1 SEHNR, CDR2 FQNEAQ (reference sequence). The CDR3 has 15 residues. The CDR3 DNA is TGTTCCAGCTCTTCCTGGGACAGGGGAGTCTACGAGCAGTACTTC. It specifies CSSSSWDRGVYEQYF.

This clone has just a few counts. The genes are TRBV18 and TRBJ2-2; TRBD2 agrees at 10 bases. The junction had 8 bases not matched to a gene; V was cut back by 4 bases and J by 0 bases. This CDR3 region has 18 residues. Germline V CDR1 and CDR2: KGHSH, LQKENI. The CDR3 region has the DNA TGTGCCAGCTCACGGACTAGCGGAAAAGCATCGAACACCGGGGAGCTGTTTTTT. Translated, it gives CASSRTSGKASNTGELFF. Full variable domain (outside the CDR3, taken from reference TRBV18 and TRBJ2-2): NAGVMQNPRHLVRRRGQEARLRCSPMKGHSHVYWYRQLPEEGLKFMVYLQKENIIDESGMPKERFSAEFPKEGPSILRIQQVVRGDSAAYFCASSRTSGKASNTGELFFGEGSRLTVL.

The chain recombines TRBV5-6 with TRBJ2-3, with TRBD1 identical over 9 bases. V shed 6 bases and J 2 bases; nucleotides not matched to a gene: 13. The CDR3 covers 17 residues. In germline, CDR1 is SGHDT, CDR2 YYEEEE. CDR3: CASTLQRGQGYTDTQYF. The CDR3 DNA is TGTGCCAGCACCCTCCAGCGGGGACAGGGATACACAGATACGCAGTATTTT. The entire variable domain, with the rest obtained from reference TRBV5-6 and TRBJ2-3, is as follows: DAGVTQSPTHLIKTRGQQVTLRCSPKSGHDTVSWYQQALGQGPQFIFQYYEEEERQRGNFPDRFSGHQFPNYSSELNVNALLLGDSALYLCASTLQRGQGYTDTQYFGPGTRLTVL.